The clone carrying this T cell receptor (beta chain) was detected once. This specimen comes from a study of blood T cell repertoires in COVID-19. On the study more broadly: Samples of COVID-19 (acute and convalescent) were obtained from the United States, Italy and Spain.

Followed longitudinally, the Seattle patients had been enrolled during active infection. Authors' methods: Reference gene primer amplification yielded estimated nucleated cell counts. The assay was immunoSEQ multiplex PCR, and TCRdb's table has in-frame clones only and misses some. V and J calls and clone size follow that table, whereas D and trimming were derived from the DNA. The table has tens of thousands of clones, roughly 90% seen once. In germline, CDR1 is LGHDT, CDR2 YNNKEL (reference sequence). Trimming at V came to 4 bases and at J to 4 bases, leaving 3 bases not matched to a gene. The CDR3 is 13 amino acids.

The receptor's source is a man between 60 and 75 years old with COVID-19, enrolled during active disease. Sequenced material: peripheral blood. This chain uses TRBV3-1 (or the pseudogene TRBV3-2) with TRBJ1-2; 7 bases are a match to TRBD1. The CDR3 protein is CASSPDRFYGYTF. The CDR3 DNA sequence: TGTGCCAGCAGCCCGGACAGGTTCTATGGCTACACCTTC.